The entry that follows covers one T cell receptor beta chain sequence. The antigen remains undetermined. The data stem from a study of spatial heterogeneity in lung cancer. Whole-study context: An average of more than ten raw reads was observed per unique TCR and UMI combination.

Study results and caveats: There were more appearances of ubiquitous expanded tumor TCRs in blood at resection than at follow-up.

This sample's time point: sample taken at primary tumor resection. The authors sequenced whole RNA from tumor, nontumor lung or frozen PBMC without sorting. The cohort: 65 to 80 early-stage, untreated non-small cell lung cancer patients. Every molecule of TCR cDNA had its own unique molecular identifier. MiXCR was run by TCRdb on the 5' RACE reads, yielding one entry per CDR3 protein. The table includes 40,000 to 55,000 distinct CDR3 sequences, roughly an eighth detected once. Sequencing used PBMCs, obtained at surgery. This clonotype was obtained from a male donor with early-stage non-small cell lung cancer.

CDR3 loop: CASSRRRGGERPIPYEQYF. CDR3 nucleotides: TGCGCCAGCAGCCGTCGAAGGGGGGGTGAGCGCCCCATCCCCTACGAGCAGTACTTC. The rearrangement uses TRBV4-1 and TRBJ2-7; D is possibly TRBD2 (7 bases). V lost 4 bases to trimming and J lost 2 bases, with 27 bases between them. Germline V gives CDR1 MGHRA, CDR2 YSYEKL. The CDR3 extends over 19 amino acids.